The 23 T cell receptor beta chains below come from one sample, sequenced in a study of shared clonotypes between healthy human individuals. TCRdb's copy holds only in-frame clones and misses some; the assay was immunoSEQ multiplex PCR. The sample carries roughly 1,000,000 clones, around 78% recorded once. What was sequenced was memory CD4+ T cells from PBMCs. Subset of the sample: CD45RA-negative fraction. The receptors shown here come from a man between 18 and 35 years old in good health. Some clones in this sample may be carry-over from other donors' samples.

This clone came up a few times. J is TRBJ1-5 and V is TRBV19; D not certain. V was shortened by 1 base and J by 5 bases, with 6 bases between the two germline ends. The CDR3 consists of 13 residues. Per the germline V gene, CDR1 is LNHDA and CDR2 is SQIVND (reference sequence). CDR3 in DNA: TGTGCCAGTAGTATAGTTTGGGATCAGCCCCAGCATTTT. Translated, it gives CASSIVWDQPQHF.

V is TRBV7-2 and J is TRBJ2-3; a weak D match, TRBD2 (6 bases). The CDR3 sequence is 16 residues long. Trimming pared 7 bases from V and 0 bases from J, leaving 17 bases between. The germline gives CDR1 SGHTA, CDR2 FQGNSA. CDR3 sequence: CASTLRGRPSTDTQYF. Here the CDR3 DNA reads TGTGCCAGCACCCTTCGGGGGAGACCTAGCACAGATACGCAGTATTTT.

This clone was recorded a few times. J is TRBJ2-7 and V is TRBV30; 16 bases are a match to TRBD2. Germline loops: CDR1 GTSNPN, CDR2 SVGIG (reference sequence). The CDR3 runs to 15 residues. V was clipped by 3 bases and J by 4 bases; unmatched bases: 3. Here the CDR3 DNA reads TGTGCCTGGAGGCAGGGACTAGCGGGAGGGTACGAGCAGTACTTC. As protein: CAWRQGLAGGYEQYF.

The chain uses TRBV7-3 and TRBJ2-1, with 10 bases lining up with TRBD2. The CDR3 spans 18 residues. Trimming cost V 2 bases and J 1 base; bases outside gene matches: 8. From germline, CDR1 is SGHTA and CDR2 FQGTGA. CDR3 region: CASSLQPSGSGSYNEQFF. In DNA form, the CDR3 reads TGTGCCAGCAGCTTACAACCTAGCGGGAGTGGGTCCTACAATGAGCAGTTCTTC.

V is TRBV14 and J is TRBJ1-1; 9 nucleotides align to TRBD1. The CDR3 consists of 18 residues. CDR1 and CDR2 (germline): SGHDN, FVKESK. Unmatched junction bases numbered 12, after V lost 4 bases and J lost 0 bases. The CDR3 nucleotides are TGTGCCAGCAGCCCTAGCCTTAACAGGGGGCTCGTGAACACTGAAGCTTTCTTT. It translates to CASSPSLNRGLVNTEAFF.

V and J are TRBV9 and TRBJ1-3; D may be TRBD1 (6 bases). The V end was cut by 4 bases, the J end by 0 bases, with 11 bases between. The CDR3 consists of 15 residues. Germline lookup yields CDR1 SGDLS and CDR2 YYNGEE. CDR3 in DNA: TGTGCCAGCAGCACAGGGAGTTTCTCTGGAAACACCATATATTTT. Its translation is CASSTGSFSGNTIYF.

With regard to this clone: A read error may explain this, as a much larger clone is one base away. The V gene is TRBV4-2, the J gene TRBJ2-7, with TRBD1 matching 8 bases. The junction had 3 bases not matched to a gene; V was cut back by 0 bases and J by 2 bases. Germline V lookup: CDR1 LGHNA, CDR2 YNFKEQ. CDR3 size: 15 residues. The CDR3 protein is CASSQDRTGTYEQYF. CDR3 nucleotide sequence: TGTGCCAGCAGCCAAGACAGGACAGGGACCTACGAGCAGTACTTC.

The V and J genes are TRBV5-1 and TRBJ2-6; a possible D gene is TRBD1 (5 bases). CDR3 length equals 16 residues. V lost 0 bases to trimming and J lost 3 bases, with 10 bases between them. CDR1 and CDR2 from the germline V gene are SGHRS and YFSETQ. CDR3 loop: CASSLAGAGGANVLTF. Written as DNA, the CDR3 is TGCGCCAGCAGCTTGGCTGGGGCAGGTGGGGCCAACGTCCTGACTTTC.

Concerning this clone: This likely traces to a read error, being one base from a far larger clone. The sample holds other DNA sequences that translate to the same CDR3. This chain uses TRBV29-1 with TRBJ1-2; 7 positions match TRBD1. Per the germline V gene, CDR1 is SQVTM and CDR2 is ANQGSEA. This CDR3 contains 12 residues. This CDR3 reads CSASTGADGYTF. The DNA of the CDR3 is TGCAGCGCCTCCACAGGGGCGGATGGTTACACCTTC.

The CDR3 is CASSLDGAGIYNEQFF. CDR3 coding DNA: TGTGCCAGCAGCTTAGATGGGGCAGGGATCTACAATGAGCAGTTCTTC. The gene calls are TRBV11-3 and TRBJ2-1; the D gene is possibly TRBD1 (5 bases). The CDR3 contains 16 residues. Per germline, CDR1 SGHNT and CDR2 YENEEA. V lost 0 bases and J lost 3, with 12 bases in between.

Here the CDR3 reads CASSIGGGAIAKNIQYF. CDR3 nucleotides: TGTGCCAGTAGTATAGGGGGCGGGGCAATAGCCAAAAACATTCAGTACTTC. The rearrangement joins TRBV19 to TRBJ2-4; tentative D call: TRBD2 (6 bases). With 1 base removed from V and 0 bases from J, the gap between germline ends came to 13 bases. The CDR3 loop spans 17 amino acids. Germline CDR1 reads LNHDA; CDR2 reads SQIVND (reference sequence).

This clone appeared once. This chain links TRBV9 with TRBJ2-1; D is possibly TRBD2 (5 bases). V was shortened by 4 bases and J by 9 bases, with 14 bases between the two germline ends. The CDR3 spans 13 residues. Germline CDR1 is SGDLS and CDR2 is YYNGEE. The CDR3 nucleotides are TGTGCCAGCAGCCCGCTAGCCTTGGGTGAGCAGTTCTTC. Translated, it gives CASSPLALGEQFF.

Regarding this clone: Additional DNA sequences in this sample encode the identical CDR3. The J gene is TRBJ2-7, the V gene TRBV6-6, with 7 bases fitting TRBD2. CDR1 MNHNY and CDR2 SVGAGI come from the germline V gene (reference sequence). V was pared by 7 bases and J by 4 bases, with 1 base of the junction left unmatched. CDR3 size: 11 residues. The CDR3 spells CASTGGYEQYF. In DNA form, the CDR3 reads TGTGCCAGCACGGGGGGATACGAGCAGTACTTC.

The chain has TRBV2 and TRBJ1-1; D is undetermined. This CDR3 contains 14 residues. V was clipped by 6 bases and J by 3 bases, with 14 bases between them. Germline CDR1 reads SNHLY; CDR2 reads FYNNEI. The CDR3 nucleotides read TGTGCCAGCAGCCAAGCGGCCCGGGACACTGAAGCTTTCTTT. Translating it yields CASSQAARDTEAFF.

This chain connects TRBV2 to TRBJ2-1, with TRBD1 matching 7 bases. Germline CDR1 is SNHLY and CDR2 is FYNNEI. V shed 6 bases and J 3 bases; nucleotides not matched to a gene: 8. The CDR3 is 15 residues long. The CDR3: CASSEQGSRYNEQFF. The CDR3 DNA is TGTGCCAGCAGCGAACAGGGGAGCCGCTACAATGAGCAGTTCTTC.

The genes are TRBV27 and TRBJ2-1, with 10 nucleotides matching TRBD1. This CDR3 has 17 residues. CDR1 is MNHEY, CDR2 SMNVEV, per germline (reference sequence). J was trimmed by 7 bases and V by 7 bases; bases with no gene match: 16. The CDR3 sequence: CASTRERDRGLRNEQFF. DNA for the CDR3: TGTGCCAGCACCCGCGAGCGGGACAGGGGACTTAGGAATGAGCAGTTCTTC.

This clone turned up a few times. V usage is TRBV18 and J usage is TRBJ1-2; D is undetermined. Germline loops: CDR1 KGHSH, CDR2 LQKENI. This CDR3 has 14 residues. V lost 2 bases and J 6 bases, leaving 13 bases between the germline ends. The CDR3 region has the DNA TGTGCCAGCTCACCAACGTTCGGGCCCGATGGCTACACCTTC. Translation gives CASSPTFGPDGYTF.

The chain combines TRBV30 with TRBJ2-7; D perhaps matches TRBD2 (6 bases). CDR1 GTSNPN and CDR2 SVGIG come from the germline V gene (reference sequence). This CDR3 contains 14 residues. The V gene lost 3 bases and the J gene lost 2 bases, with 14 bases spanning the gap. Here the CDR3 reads CAWRPGGETYEQYF. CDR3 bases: TGTGCCTGGAGACCGGGCGGGGAGACCTACGAGCAGTACTTC.

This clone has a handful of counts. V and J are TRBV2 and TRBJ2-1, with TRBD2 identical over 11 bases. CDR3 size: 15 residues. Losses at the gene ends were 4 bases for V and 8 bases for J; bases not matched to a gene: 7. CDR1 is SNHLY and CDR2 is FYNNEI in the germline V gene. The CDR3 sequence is CASSVELAGGHEQFF. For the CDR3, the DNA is TGTGCCAGCAGTGTGGAATTAGCGGGAGGGCATGAGCAGTTCTTC.

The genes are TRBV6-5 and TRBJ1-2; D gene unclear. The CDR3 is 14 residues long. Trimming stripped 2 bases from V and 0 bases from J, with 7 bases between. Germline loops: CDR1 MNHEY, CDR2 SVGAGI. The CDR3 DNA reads TGTGCCAGCAGTTACAGACCGACTAACTATGGCTACACCTTC. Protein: CASSYRPTNYGYTF.

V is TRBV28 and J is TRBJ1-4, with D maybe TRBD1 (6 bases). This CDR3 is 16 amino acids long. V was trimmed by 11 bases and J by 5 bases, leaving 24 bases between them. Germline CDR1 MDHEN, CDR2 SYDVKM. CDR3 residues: CAGRSRTASLNEKLFF. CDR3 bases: TGTGCCGGCCGATCCAGGACAGCTTCCTTAAATGAAAAACTGTTTTTT. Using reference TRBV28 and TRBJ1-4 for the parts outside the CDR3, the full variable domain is DVKVTQSSRYLVKRTGEKVFLECVQDMDHENMFWYRQDPGLGLRLIYFSYDVKMKEKGDIPEGYSVSREKKERFSLILESASTNQTSMYLCAGRSRTASLNEKLFFGSGTQLSVL.

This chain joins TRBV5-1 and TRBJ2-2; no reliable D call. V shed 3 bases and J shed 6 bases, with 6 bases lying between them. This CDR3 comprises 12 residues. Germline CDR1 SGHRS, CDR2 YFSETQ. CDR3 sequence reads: CASSSPPGELFF. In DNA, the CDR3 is TGCGCCAGCAGCTCGCCCCCCGGGGAGCTGTTTTTT.

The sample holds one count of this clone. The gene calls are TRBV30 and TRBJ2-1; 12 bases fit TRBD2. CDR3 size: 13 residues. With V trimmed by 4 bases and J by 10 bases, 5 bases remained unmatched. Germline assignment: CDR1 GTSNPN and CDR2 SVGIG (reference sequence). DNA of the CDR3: TGTGCCTGGACCCAACTAGCGGGAGGAGAGCAGTTCTTC. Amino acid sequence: CAWTQLAGGEQFF. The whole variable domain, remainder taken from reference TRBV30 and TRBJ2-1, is SQTIHQWPATLVQPVGSPLSLECTVEGTSNPNLYWYRQAAGRGLQLLFYSVGIGQISSEVPQNLSASRPQDRQFILSSKKLLLSDSGFYLCAWTQLAGGEQFFGPGTRLTVL.